Listed below are T cell receptor beta chains from one sample, sequenced in a study of blood T cell repertoires in COVID-19. Data came from immunoSEQ multiplex PCR; TCRdb stores just in-frame clones and leaves some out. The table lists roughly 200,000 clones, 70% to 90% of them singletons. Sample: peripheral blood. All receptors come from a woman between 18 and 30 years old who had recovered from COVID-19. Both conserved end residues are part of each CDR3. A D gene is named only where the DNA matches it firmly. Only some rows state a clone size, as once, few, many or a class for expanded clones.

d_call,clone_size,v_call,j_call,cdr3_aa,cdr3_nt
TRBD1,-,TRBV19,TRBJ1-5,CASSDQGAINTINQPQHF,TGTGCCAGTAGCGACCAGGGGGCAATAAATACAATCAATCAGCCCCAGCATTTT
-,-,TRBV19,TRBJ1-3,CASIDGGTRSGNTIYF,TGTGCCAGTATCGACGGGGGGACCCGCTCTGGAAACACCATATATTTT
TRBD1,-,TRBV30,TRBJ1-3,CAWRDRGSGNTIYF,TGTGCCTGGAGGGACAGGGGCTCTGGAAACACCATATATTTT
-,-,TRBV4-1,TRBJ1-1,CASSQVAGRMNTEAFF,TGCGCCAGCAGCCAAGTGGCTGGGAGGATGAACACTGAAGCTTTCTTT
TRBD1,-,TRBV7-8,TRBJ1-2,CASSLSGTGGFQSYGYTF,TGTGCCAGCAGCTTATCAGGGACAGGGGGTTTTCAAAGCTATGGCTACACCTTC
-,once,TRBV6-1,TRBJ1-2,CASSEEVYFYGYTF,TGTGCCAGCAGTGAAGAAGTCTATTTCTATGGCTACACCTTC
-,-,TRBV6-6,TRBJ1-2,CASSSTVLYGYTF,TGTGCCAGCAGTTCGACAGTACTTTATGGCTACACCTTC
-,-,TRBV6-1,TRBJ1-5,CASSERAGLSNQPQHF,TGTGCCAGCAGTGAAAGGGCAGGGTTAAGCAATCAGCCCCAGCATTTT
TRBD2,-,TRBV13,TRBJ2-3,CASSWGLAGTDTQYF,TGTGCCAGCAGCTGGGGACTAGCGGGAACAGATACGCAGTATTTT
TRBD1,-,TRBV28,TRBJ1-2,CASRQGAAYGYTF,TGTGCCAGCAGACAGGGGGCGGCCTATGGCTACACCTTC
-,once,TRBV27,TRBJ1-2,CASSPQSPEGYTF,TGTGCCAGCAGTCCCCAATCCCCGGAGGGCTACACCTTC
-,once,TRBV12-3/TRBV12-4,TRBJ1-2,CASRPRVSAGYTF,TGTGCCAGCAGACCCAGGGTCTCGGCTGGCTACACCTTC
TRBD1,-,TRBV6-1,TRBJ1-2,CASSSGVTGKYGYTF,TGTGCCAGCAGTTCCGGTGTGACAGGGAAGTATGGCTACACCTTC
-,-,TRBV5-1,TRBJ1-6,CAIRTEMNSPLHF,TGCGCCATTCGGACAGAAATGAATTCACCCCTCCACTTT
TRBD1,-,TRBV6-5,TRBJ1-2,CASSLTFDRGGYGYTF,TGTGCCAGCAGTTTAACTTTCGACAGGGGTGGATATGGCTACACCTTC
TRBD1,-,TRBV24-1,TRBJ1-1,CATSDFWGRGPGMNTEAFF,TGTGCCACCAGTGATTTTTGGGGCAGGGGGCCAGGGATGAACACTGAAGCTTTCTTT
TRBD2,-,TRBV7-6,TRBJ2-3,CASSLQSGTSGYTDTQYF,TGTGCCAGCAGCTTACAAAGCGGGACTAGCGGTTACACAGATACGCAGTATTTT
-,-,TRBV6-2/TRBV6-3,TRBJ1-2,CASSPDKELLNYGYTF,TGTGCCAGCAGTCCCGACAAGGAACTCCTTAACTATGGCTACACCTTC
-,-,TRBV24-1,TRBJ1-2,CATSDFRADYGYTF,TGTGCCACCAGTGATTTCAGGGCCGACTATGGCTACACCTTC
TRBD2,-,TRBV19,TRBJ2-1,CATLLTSGTFAEQFF,TGTGCCACCTTACTTACTAGCGGGACGTTTGCTGAGCAGTTCTTC
TRBD1,-,TRBV30,TRBJ1-4,CAWSRGQGGEKLFF,TGTGCCTGGAGTAGAGGACAGGGGGGTGAAAAACTGTTTTTT
-,-,TRBV5-4,TRBJ1-1,CASSLAPEEAFF,TGTGCCAGCAGCTTAGCGCCCGAAGAAGCTTTCTTT
-,-,TRBV28,TRBJ1-5,CASSNAGVWNQPQHF,TGTGCCAGTTCCAACGCCGGGGTGTGGAATCAGCCCCAGCATTTT
-,-,TRBV24-1,TRBJ2-5,CATSGGTTVQETQYF,TGTGCCACCAGTGGTGGTACCACAGTACAAGAGACCCAGTACTTC
TRBD2,-,TRBV9,TRBJ2-2,CASSARTSENTGELFF,TGTGCCAGCAGCGCCCGGACTAGCGAGAACACCGGGGAGCTGTTTTTT
-,-,TRBV7-9,TRBJ1-1,CASSLGEGDTEAFF,TGTGCCAGCAGCTTAGGGGAGGGGGACACTGAAGCTTTCTTT
TRBD1,-,TRBV7-9,TRBJ1-2,CASSLVGTAYGYTF,TGTGCCAGCAGCTTAGTAGGGACAGCCTATGGCTACACCTTC
-,-,TRBV4-3,TRBJ2-7,CASSQGKTGFYEQYF,TGCGCCAGCAGCCAAGGAAAGACAGGATTCTACGAGCAGTACTTC
TRBD2,-,TRBV4-3,TRBJ2-1,CASSQDGSGRANEQFF,TGCGCCAGCAGCCAAGATGGAAGCGGGAGGGCCAATGAGCAGTTCTTC
-,once,TRBV2,TRBJ2-1,CASSPEPRNEQFF,TGTGCCAGCAGTCCCGAGCCTAGAAATGAGCAGTTCTTC
TRBD1,few,TRBV7-6,TRBJ2-7,CASSLGGTAEQYF,TGTGCCAGCAGCTTAGGAGGGACAGCGGAGCAGTACTTC
TRBD2,-,TRBV14,TRBJ2-3,CASSQAGGSTDTQYF,TGTGCCAGCAGCCAAGCGGGAGGTAGCACAGATACGCAGTATTTT
-,-,TRBV30,TRBJ2-3,CAWGLAASTDTQYF,TGTGCCTGGGGGTTAGCGGCTAGCACAGATACGCAGTATTTT
-,-,TRBV24-1,TRBJ1-1,CATSGNTGNTEAFF,TGTGCCACCAGTGGGAATACAGGGAACACTGAAGCTTTCTTT
-,-,TRBV11-2,TRBJ1-1,CASSLQPTGNTEAFF,TGTGCCAGCAGCCTACAACCGACAGGGAACACTGAAGCTTTCTTT
-,-,TRBV15,TRBJ2-7,CATSSGGYEQYF,TGTGCCACCAGCAGTGGGGGGTACGAGCAGTACTTC
TRBD1,-,TRBV7-2,TRBJ1-1,CASSSGTVMNTEAFF,TGTGCCAGCAGCTCCGGGACAGTCATGAACACTGAAGCTTTCTTT
TRBD1,-,TRBV11-2,TRBJ1-2,CASSLGAGGLRTYGYTF,TGTGCCAGCAGCTTAGGAGCAGGGGGCCTTCGTACCTATGGCTACACCTTC
-,once,TRBV19,TRBJ2-6,CASSSLRAGANVLTF,TGTGCCAGTAGTTCTTTGAGGGCTGGGGCCAACGTCCTGACTTTC
TRBD2,-,TRBV5-1,TRBJ2-1,CASSVWHGLAADGNEQFF,TGCGCCAGCAGCGTCTGGCACGGACTAGCGGCAGACGGCAATGAGCAGTTCTTC
TRBD1,once,TRBV18,TRBJ1-4,CASSPYSGTVNEKLFF,TGTGCCAGCTCACCATATTCTGGGACAGTAAATGAAAAACTGTTTTTT
-,-,TRBV27,TRBJ1-4,CASSFREGREKLFF,TGTGCCAGCAGTTTTCGGGAGGGACGTGAAAAACTGTTTTTT
TRBD2,-,TRBV25-1,TRBJ2-2,CASTGLAIAGELFF,TGTGCCAGCACCGGACTAGCTATCGCCGGGGAGCTGTTTTTT
-,-,TRBV9,TRBJ1-1,CASSVSEGTEAFF,TGTGCCAGCAGCGTAAGTGAGGGCACTGAAGCTTTCTTT
TRBD2,-,TRBV19,TRBJ2-1,CASSTREGIGNEQFF,TGTGCCAGTAGTACAAGGGAGGGCATTGGAAATGAGCAGTTCTTC
-,-,TRBV25-1,TRBJ1-2,CASSESPRSHGYTF,TGTGCCAGCAGTGAATCCCCCAGGTCTCATGGCTACACCTTC
-,few,TRBV7-9,TRBJ1-1,CASSLIAGTEAFF,TGTGCCAGCAGCTTAATAGCTGGTACTGAAGCTTTCTTT
TRBD1,-,TRBV5-1,TRBJ1-2,CASSYTGGADYGYTF,TGCGCCAGCAGCTATACAGGGGGCGCTGACTATGGCTACACCTTC
TRBD2,-,TRBV29-1,TRBJ2-1,CSVVASGSGAFEQFF,TGCAGCGTTGTTGCTAGCGGGAGTGGGGCCTTTGAGCAGTTCTTC
TRBD2,-,TRBV18,TRBJ2-3,CASSQTAGKEDTQYF,TGTGCCAGCTCACAAACAGCGGGAAAGGAAGATACGCAGTATTTT
TRBD2,-,TRBV5-6,TRBJ2-1,CASSLGLADNEQFF,TGTGCCAGCAGCCTGGGACTAGCGGACAATGAGCAGTTCTTC
-,-,TRBV4-3,TRBJ1-2,CASSQGSNTYGYTF,TGCGCCAGCAGCCAAGGATCGAACACCTATGGCTACACCTTC
-,-,TRBV7-8,TRBJ1-1,CASSLFGQPTEVFF,TGTGCCAGCAGCTTATTCGGACAGCCCACGGAAGTTTTCTTT
-,-,TRBV9,TRBJ2-7,CASSPLGGVVEQYF,TGTGCCAGCAGCCCCCTAGGAGGGGTGGTCGAGCAGTACTTC
-,-,TRBV25-1,TRBJ2-3,CASSDPSAPPGRDTQYF,TGTGCCAGCAGTGATCCCTCCGCTCCCCCGGGGAGAGATACGCAGTATTTT